These T cell receptor beta chains were read from a single sample in a study of early T cells in non-severe SARS-CoV-2 infection. TCRdb re-called the 5' RACE reads through MiXCR, storing one row per CDR3 protein. Here the sample spans roughly 69,000 distinct CDR3 sequences, more than 7% being singletons. The sample consisted of whole blood, taken at baseline. The source of these receptors is an adult who was a healthcare worker with PCR-confirmed SARS-CoV-2 infection or an uninfected control (not recorded which). Both conserved end residues are part of each CDR3. A D gene is named only where the DNA matches it firmly. Expanded clones are given a class, and other clones once, few, many or no size at all.

j_gene,d_gene,v_gene,abundance,CDR3nt,CDR3aa
TRBJ2-1,TRBD2,TRBV7-2,many,TGTGCCAGCAGCATGCGCGGGGGAACCTACAATGAGCAGTTCTTC,CASSMRGGTYNEQFF
TRBJ1-5,NA,TRBV18,few,TGTGCCAGCTCACCACCCGGCGGGGATCAGCCCCAGCATTTT,CASSPPGGDQPQHF
TRBJ2-1,TRBD2,TRBV14,NA,TGTGCCAGCAGCCCTAATAGCGGGAGATTTGCCGAGCAGTTCTTC,CASSPNSGRFAEQFF
TRBJ2-5,NA,TRBV20-1,few,TGCAGTGCGGGCGGGACAGCCGAAGAGACCCAGTACTTC,CSAGGTAEETQYF
TRBJ1-1,NA,TRBV2,few,TGTGCCAGCAGTGTTTTCGGGGGGATGAACACTGAAGCTTTCTTT,CASSVFGGMNTEAFF
TRBJ2-7,TRBD2,TRBV6-5,many,TGTGCCAGCAGTGCCCTAGCGGGAGAACGGGAGCAGTACTTC,CASSALAGEREQYF
TRBJ2-1,TRBD2,TRBV19,NA,TGTGCCAGTAGTATTGGTCTAGGGGACCCGAAGCTAGCGGGCAGCTCCTACAATGAGCAGTTCTTC,CASSIGLGDPKLAGSSYNEQFF
TRBJ2-6,NA,TRBV7-3,medium-sized,TGTGCCAGCAGCTTTGGATTCTCTGGGGCCAACGTCCTGACTTTC,CASSFGFSGANVLTF
TRBJ1-4,TRBD1,TRBV6-1,many,TGTGCCAGCGGGGGACAGTTGAAAGAAAAACTGTTTTTT,CASGGQLKEKLFF
TRBJ2-7,NA,TRBV10-2,few,TGCGCCAGCAGTGAGTTTCCCCACGAGCAGTACTTC,CASSEFPHEQYF
TRBJ1-1,NA,TRBV3-1,many,TGTGCCAGCAGCCAAGTCAGCGACAGGGAAGCTTTCTTT,CASSQVSDREAFF
TRBJ1-2,NA,TRBV5-1,few,TGCGCCAGCAGCTTGAACAATAACTATGGCTACACCTTC,CASSLNNNYGYTF
TRBJ1-5,NA,TRBV5-5,few,TGTGCCAGCAGCCGGGCAGGGGGCAATCAGCCCCAGCATTTT,CASSRAGGNQPQHF
TRBJ2-5,TRBD2,TRBV5-4,few,TGTGCCAGCAGCTCCCCGAGCGGGAGGCGGGGAGAGACCCAGTACTTC,CASSSPSGRRGETQYF
TRBJ1-1,NA,TRBV5-1,NA,TGCGCCAGCAGCTTGGTACCGGAAACAAACACTGAAGCTTTCTTT,CASSLVPETNTEAFF
TRBJ2-5,NA,TRBV6-6,many,TGTGCCAGCAGTGAACTAGCTCGGGAGACCCAGTACTTC,CASSELARETQYF
TRBJ2-1,NA,TRBV7-9,few,TGTGCCAGCAGCTTCGGAGGGTTTAACAATGAGCAGTTCTTC,CASSFGGFNNEQFF
TRBJ2-7,NA,TRBV20-1,NA,TGCAGTGCTAGTGGCCTACCGGATCGCGAGCAGTACTTC,CSASGLPDREQYF
TRBJ2-7,TRBD2,TRBV10-2,NA,TGCGCCAGCAGTGTGGGACTAGCGGGAGGCTACGAGCAGTACTTC,CASSVGLAGGYEQYF
TRBJ2-1,NA,TRBV7-2,NA,TGTGCCAGCAGCTTAGCGGTGCTTTCCTACAATGAGCAGTTCTTC,CASSLAVLSYNEQFF
TRBJ2-5,NA,TRBV4-3,many,TGCGCCAGCAGCCAGGGATTCTACGGGGCGGAGACCCAGTACTTC,CASSQGFYGAETQYF
TRBJ1-5,NA,TRBV12-3/TRBV12-4,many,TGTGCCAGCACCACAGGGTGGGACACGGATAGCAATCAGCCCCAGCATTTT,CASTTGWDTDSNQPQHF
TRBJ2-4,TRBD2,TRBV20-1,few,TGCAGTGCTAGGATAGCGGGAAGACTTAACATTCAGTACTTC,CSARIAGRLNIQYF
TRBJ1-2,NA,TRBV6-5,many,TGTGCCAGCAGTTACTCCGGGGGCACACTAAACTATGGCTACACCTTC,CASSYSGGTLNYGYTF
TRBJ2-3,TRBD2,TRBV6-6,many,TGTGCCAGCACCAGAGGCCTAGCGGGAGCAGATACGCAGTATTTT,CASTRGLAGADTQYF
TRBJ1-6,NA,TRBV7-9,NA,TGTGCCAGCAGCCTGGACTCTAATTCACCCCTCCACTTT,CASSLDSNSPLHF